This T cell receptor (beta chain) was sequenced during a study of blood T cell repertoires in COVID-19. V was pared by 3 bases and J by 1 base, with 6 bases between. Germline V gene data show CDR1 as DFQATT and CDR2 as SNEGSKA (reference sequence). The CDR3 spans 13 residues. The method was immunoSEQ multiplex PCR; TCRdb's version includes in-frame clones alone and lacks a portion of them. The sample yields 200,000 to 250,000 clones, around 82% seen once. This chain connects TRBV20-1 to TRBJ2-2; no clear D gene. The receptor's source is a woman in her forties with acute COVID-19. Sequencing was carried out using PBMCs or T cells enriched from blood (not recorded which). CDR3 residues: CSASLLNTGELFF. CDR3 nucleotide sequence: TGCAGTGCTAGTCTCTTGAACACCGGGGAGCTGTTTTTT.